The 25 T cell receptor beta chains listed next were all sequenced from one sample in a study of control samples from healthy donors and cancer patients. Sequenced by immunoSEQ multiplex PCR; TCRdb stores in-frame clones only, minus some. The sample contains some 51,000 clones, approximately 88% of which appear only once. Source material: blood. The source of these receptors is a man over 45 in good health.

V usage is TRBV3-1 (or the pseudogene TRBV3-2) and J usage is TRBJ2-7; D may be TRBD2 (6 bases). V dropped 4 bases and J dropped 2 bases, with 12 bases sitting between them. Per germline, CDR1 LGHDT and CDR2 YNNKEL (reference sequence). This CDR3 spans 14 amino acids. CDR3 sequence (DNA): TGTGCCAGCAGCCCACTAGCTTACCCCTACGAGCAGTACTTC. It specifies CASSPLAYPYEQYF.

This chain connects TRBV6-5 to TRBJ1-6, with a weak D call TRBD1 (5 bases). Germline loops: CDR1 MNHEY, CDR2 SVGAGI. This CDR3 has 15 amino acids. Trimming removed 2 bases from V and 8 bases from J, with 13 bases in between. The CDR3 DNA reads TGTGCCAGCAGTTACCGGGGCCGCGAGGATTCACCCCTCCACTTT. It is translated as CASSYRGREDSPLHF.

The rearrangement joins TRBV6-5 to TRBJ2-7; TRBD2 might be the D (5 bases). V gave up 2 bases and J gave up 1 base, with 12 bases separating them. Germline V lookup: CDR1 MNHEY, CDR2 SVGAGI. The CDR3 is made up of 15 amino acids. The CDR3 nucleotides are TGTGCCAGCAGTTACCGGGGAATAGGGTCCTACGAGCAGTACTTC. This translates into CASSYRGIGSYEQYF.

J is TRBJ1-2 and V is TRBV11-1; 9 positions agree with TRBD1. This CDR3 has 14 residues. The V gene end was trimmed by 5 bases and the J gene end by 2 bases; junction bases not matched to a gene: 3. Germline CDR1 is SGHAT and CDR2 is FQDESV (reference sequence). The CDR3: CASSPGQGNYGYTF. In DNA, the CDR3 is TGTGCCAGCAGCCCAGGACAGGGGAACTATGGCTACACCTTC.

The chain has TRBV5-1 and TRBJ2-5; D gene unclear. Trimming stripped 2 bases from V and 1 base from J, with 3 bases between. CDR1 and CDR2 from the germline V gene are SGHRS and YFSETQ. CDR3 length: 12 amino acids. CDR3 sequence reads: CASSLSQETQYF. CDR3 nucleotide sequence: TGCGCCAGCAGCTTAAGCCAAGAGACCCAGTACTTC.

The rearrangement links TRBV5-1 to TRBJ1-4; possibly TRBD1 for D (5 bases). V lost 0 bases, J lost 14 bases, and 14 bases lay in between. The CDR3 covers 13 residues. From germline, CDR1 is SGHRS and CDR2 YFSETQ. The CDR3 sequence is CASSLGDQSSLFF. For the CDR3, the DNA is TGCGCCAGCAGCTTGGGGGACCAAAGCTCCCTGTTTTTT.

V usage is TRBV28 and J usage is TRBJ1-5; tentative D call: TRBD1 (5 bases). Germline loops: CDR1 MDHEN, CDR2 SYDVKM. The CDR3 loop spans 15 amino acids. V gave up 5 bases and J gave up 2 bases, with 13 bases separating them. The DNA of the CDR3 is TGTGCCAGCAGTGCCCCTTCGGGGGGCAATCAGCCCCAGCATTTT. Translating gives CASSAPSGGNQPQHF.

This chain uses TRBV27 with TRBJ2-7, with TRBD1 matching 7 bases. Germline CDR1 MNHEY, CDR2 SMNVEV (reference sequence). V shed 7 bases, J shed 2 bases, and the junction held 11 bases outside the gene matches. CDR3 length: 15 residues. This CDR3 is CASTKLGQLTYEQYF. In DNA, the CDR3 is TGTGCCAGCACCAAACTGGGACAGCTAACCTACGAGCAGTACTTC.

V usage is TRBV5-1 and J usage is TRBJ2-1; 7 bases agree with TRBD1. V shed 4 bases and J 8 bases; nucleotides not matched to a gene: 9. The CDR3 is made up of 14 amino acids. Germline CDR1 reads SGHRS; CDR2 reads YFSETQ. The CDR3 nucleotides are TGCGCCAGCAGCATGACAGGGTCAGTGGATGAGCAGTTCTTC. Amino acids: CASSMTGSVDEQFF.

The genes are TRBV7-9 and TRBJ1-5; D gene uncertain. V lost 2 bases to trimming and J lost 0 bases, with 11 bases between them. The germline V gene has CDR1 SEHNR and CDR2 FQNEAQ (reference sequence). The CDR3 totals 16 residues. The CDR3 DNA reads TGTGCCAGCAGCTTAACTGGTCCATATAGCAATCAGCCCCAGCATTTT. This translates into CASSLTGPYSNQPQHF.

The J gene is TRBJ1-4, the V gene TRBV5-1, with 9 bases matching TRBD1. Germline CDR1 and CDR2: SGHRS and YFSETQ. The CDR3 is made up of 15 amino acids. V lost 0 bases, J lost 8 bases, and 5 bases stayed unmatched. CDR3 in amino acids: CASSLGGTGKEKLFF. The CDR3 DNA reads TGCGCCAGCAGCTTGGGAGGGACAGGGAAGGAAAAACTGTTTTTT.

The genes are TRBV7-9 and TRBJ2-1; 16 bases map to TRBD2. The ends lost 5 bases at V and 0 bases at J; junction bases unmatched: 7. This CDR3 contains 19 residues. CDR1 and CDR2 (germline): SEHNR, FQNEAQ (reference sequence). CDR3 amino acids: CASSPLGLAGGHSYNEQFF. The CDR3 nucleotides are TGTGCCAGCAGCCCCCTGGGACTAGCGGGAGGGCACTCCTACAATGAGCAGTTCTTC. Full variable domain (missing parts from reference TRBV7-9 and TRBJ2-1): DTGVSQNPRHKITKRGQNVTFRCDPISEHNRLYWYRQTLGQGPEFLTYFQNEAQLEKSRLLSDRFSAERPKGSFSTLEIQRTEQGDSAMYLCASSPLGLAGGHSYNEQFFGPGTRLTVL.

The chain has TRBV19 and TRBJ2-7, with D tentatively TRBD2 (5 bases). Trimming cost V 0 bases and J 0 bases, with 9 bases left between them. The germline CDR1 and CDR2 sequences are LNHDA and SQIVND (reference sequence). The CDR3 is 15 amino acids. The CDR3 coding sequence is TGTGCCAGTAGTATAGAGGGAGACAACTCCTACGAGCAGTACTTC. It is translated as CASSIEGDNSYEQYF.

This chain links TRBV30 with TRBJ2-7; the D is unclear. V was cut by 4 bases and J by 6 bases, with 22 bases left in between. CDR3 length: 15 residues. The germline CDR1 and CDR2 sequences are GTSNPN and SVGIG (reference sequence). CDR3 DNA sequence: TGTGCCTGGAATGGCGCCGGGCCGCGAGAGGTCGAGCAGTACTTC. It translates to CAWNGAGPREVEQYF. The full variable domain, rest sourced from reference TRBV30 and TRBJ2-7, is SQTIHQWPATLVQPVGSPLSLECTVEGTSNPNLYWYRQAAGRGLQLLFYSVGIGQISSEVPQNLSASRPQDRQFILSSKKLLLSDSGFYLCAWNGAGPREVEQYFGPGTRLTVT.

This clone was detected once. The chain uses TRBV6-2 or TRBV6-3 and TRBJ2-1; 11 nucleotides line up with TRBD2. Per the germline V gene, CDR1 is MNHEY and CDR2 is SVGEGT. The V segment lost 4 bases and the J segment 8 bases; nucleotides outside the gene matches: 13. The CDR3 has 17 amino acids. CDR3 in amino acids: CASSFKIAGGPGDEQFF. The CDR3 nucleotides read TGTGCCAGCAGTTTTAAGATAGCGGGAGGGCCAGGGGATGAGCAGTTCTTC.

The rearrangement joins TRBV5-4 to TRBJ1-1; D uncertain. The CDR3 runs to 13 residues. Trimming removed 0 bases at V and 7 bases at J, with 10 bases between. Germline V gene sequence: CDR1 SGHNT, CDR2 YYREEE (reference sequence). The chain's CDR3 is CASSLDSLGEAFF. The CDR3 DNA sequence: TGTGCCAGCAGCTTGGATTCTCTGGGTGAAGCTTTCTTT.

This clone occurred a few times. The rearrangement links TRBV6-6 to TRBJ1-5; D is undetermined. Germline V gene lookup returns CDR1 MNHNY and CDR2 SVGAGI (reference sequence). The length of the CDR3 is 15 residues. V lost 2 bases and J lost 0, with 8 bases in between. In DNA, the CDR3 is TGTGCCAGCAGTTACGCGGAGGTTAGCAATCAGCCCCAGCATTTT. This codes for CASSYAEVSNQPQHF.

The J gene is TRBJ1-4, the V gene TRBV28, with D unclear. The length of the CDR3 is 14 residues. Trimming removed 6 bases at V and 5 bases at J, with 13 bases between. The germline CDR1 and CDR2 sequences are MDHEN and SYDVKM. The chain's CDR3 is CASSRPGANEKLFF. The CDR3, as DNA: TGTGCCAGCAGCCGTCCGGGAGCAAATGAAAAACTGTTTTTT.

The chain couples TRBV7-9 to TRBJ2-3, with TRBD2 identical over 13 bases. Germline V CDR1 and CDR2: SEHNR, FQNEAQ (reference sequence). The CDR3 totals 19 residues. Trimming took 4 bases from V and 3 from J; bases not matched to a gene: 13. The CDR3 reads CASSSPGLAGAVTTDTQYF. DNA of the CDR3: TGTGCCAGCAGCTCCCCAGGACTAGCGGGAGCCGTAACAACAGATACGCAGTATTTT.

The chain has TRBV7-8 and TRBJ2-7, with D tentatively TRBD2 (6 bases). Trimming stripped 8 bases from V and 2 bases from J, with 13 bases between. The CDR3 has 13 residues. Germline lookup yields CDR1 SGHVS and CDR2 FQNEAQ. The CDR3 protein is CASGQEGAYEQYF. DNA of the CDR3: TGTGCCAGCGGGCAGGAGGGTGCCTACGAGCAGTACTTC.

V and J are TRBV7-8 and TRBJ2-2; D is uncertain. Deletions cut 6 bases from V and 0 bases from J, with 8 bases between. Germline CDR1 reads SGHVS; CDR2 reads FQNEAQ. There are 14 residues in the CDR3. Written as DNA, the CDR3 is TGTGCCAGCAGACAAACAGCGAACACCGGGGAGCTGTTTTTT. Translating gives CASRQTANTGELFF.

In nucleotides, the CDR3 is TGTGCCAGCAGCCGAGTTTACCCCCTTTGGGACAGTGGCCTTGTGGAAAAAGAGACCCAGTACTTC. Translating gives CASSRVYPLWDSGLVEKETQYF. J is TRBJ2-5 and V is TRBV28; 7 bases match TRBD1. Germline V gives CDR1 MDHEN, CDR2 SYDVKM. Trimming at V came to 6 bases and at J to 3 bases, leaving 31 bases not matched to a gene. The CDR3 length is 22 residues.

This clone has a handful of counts. V gene TRBV6-5 combines with J gene TRBJ2-2, with D tentatively TRBD1 or TRBD2 (6 bases each). Trimming pared 7 bases from V and 3 bases from J, leaving 12 bases between. This CDR3 contains 14 residues. Per the germline V gene, CDR1 is MNHEY and CDR2 is SVGAGI. The CDR3 sequence is CASKQGLYTGELFF. In DNA form, the CDR3 reads TGTGCCAGCAAACAGGGACTTTACACCGGGGAGCTGTTTTTT.

The genes are TRBV6-2 or TRBV6-3 and TRBJ1-5; the D is unclear. This CDR3 region has 11 residues. V lost 5 bases to trimming and J lost 9 bases, with 8 bases between them. The germline V gene encodes CDR1 MNHEY and CDR2 SVGEGT. The CDR3 region has the DNA TGTGCCAGCAGTGACGGCGGGCCCCAGCATTTT. This gives the protein CASSDGGPQHF.

This chain joins TRBV9 and TRBJ1-5; D uncertain. Trimming left V 4 bases short and J 8 bases short, with 16 bases between. CDR1 SGDLS and CDR2 YYNGEE come from the germline V gene. This CDR3 is 14 amino acids long. CDR3 sequence: CASSPREGLEPQHF. The CDR3, as DNA: TGTGCCAGCAGCCCTCGGGAGGGCTTGGAGCCCCAGCATTTT.